This T cell receptor (beta chain) came from a study of cytomegalovirus exposure and HLA in healthy donors. Study observations and caveats: TCR beta V- and J-gene trimming, according to a later analysis, was linked to a missense DCLRE1C variant. The classifier was said to identify cytomegalovirus status with high specificity and sensitivity.

Trimming removed 1 base from V and 4 bases from J; junction bases left unmatched: 7. Germline loops: CDR1 SQVTM, CDR2 ANQGSEA. This CDR3 has 15 amino acids. Primers for the PCR totalled 60 Vbeta and 13 Jbeta. Profiling relied on immunoSEQ multiplex PCR, and the TCRdb table lists in-frame clones only, not all of them. The table lists 150,000 to 200,000 clones, roughly 79% of them singletons. Concerning this clone itself: Its matching antigen is unknown. Other DNA sequences in this sample translate to the same CDR3.

The sequence was obtained from a man younger than 30 in good health and CMV-seropositive. Sequencing was carried out using PBMCs. This chain links TRBV29-1 with TRBJ2-1; TRBD1 aligns across 7 bases. CDR3 nucleotides: TGCAGCGTTGAAGTTTGGGACAGTAAATACAATGAGCAGTTCTTC. Residues: CSVEVWDSKYNEQFF.